These 15 T cell receptor beta chains share one sample of origin, sequenced in a study of T cells after yellow fever vaccination. In TCRdb, the 5' RACE reads were re-called with MiXCR into one record per CDR3 protein. The profile shows roughly 400,000 distinct CDR3 sequences, roughly 20% of them singletons. The sample was PBMCs, taken before the yellow fever booster vaccination. The receptors here all came from a man aged 18 to 35 who received the YFV17D yellow fever vaccine.

This chain links TRBV7-2 with TRBJ1-5; possibly TRBD1 for D (6 bases). The CDR3 has 17 residues. Germline assignment: CDR1 SGHTA and CDR2 FQGNSA. V dropped 5 bases and J dropped 0 bases, with 17 bases sitting between them. The CDR3 loop is CASSPRQAHYSNQPQHF. The CDR3 coding sequence is TGTGCCAGCAGCCCACGACAGGCACACTATAGCAATCAGCCCCAGCATTTT.

This clonotype was seen more than once but under ten times. The gene calls are TRBV2 and TRBJ2-5; TRBD1 agrees at 7 bases. J lost 7 bases, V lost 10 bases, and 6 bases had no gene match. Germline CDR1 and CDR2: SNHLY and FYNNEI. CDR3 length: 11 amino acids. The CDR3 protein is CATRQGATQYF. In DNA form, the CDR3 reads TGTGCCACCCGACAGGGCGCGACCCAGTACTTC.

Written as DNA, the CDR3 is TGTGCCAGCACCCGGTTGGGTTTCTATTCACCCCTCCACTTT. This codes for CASTRLGFYSPLHF. The rearrangement links TRBV12-3 or TRBV12-4 to TRBJ1-6; unclear D gene. Deletions cut 7 bases from V and 8 bases from J, with 15 bases between. The CDR3 runs to 14 residues.

The chain is built from TRBV10-1 and TRBJ2-1, with 13 bases identical to TRBD2. The ends lost 3 bases at V and 5 bases at J; junction bases unmatched: 4. The CDR3 extends over 16 amino acids. Germline V lookup: CDR1 WNHNN, CDR2 SYGVQD (reference sequence). Written as DNA, the CDR3 is TGCGCCAGCAGTGACTGGGGACTAGCGGGGAACAATGAGCAGTTCTTC. Its protein is CASSDWGLAGNNEQFF.

The CDR3 coding sequence is TGTGCCAGCAGTCCTCCGGACAGGGACACTGAAGCTTTCTTT. It encodes CASSPPDRDTEAFF. The J gene is TRBJ1-1, the V gene TRBV28; 8 nucleotides agree with TRBD1. V trimming: 5 bases; J trimming: 3 bases; junction bases outside the gene matches: 5. This CDR3 is built from 14 residues. Germline V CDR1 and CDR2: MDHEN, SYDVKM.

The chain combines TRBV27 with TRBJ2-5, with a weak D call TRBD1 (5 bases). The ends were cut back, 6 bases at V and 4 bases at J, with 21 bases in the middle. This CDR3 contains 16 residues. The V gene's germline CDR1 is MNHEY and CDR2 SMNVEV (reference sequence). The CDR3 DNA follows: TGTGCCAGCAGCAACTTAGGGGTAGAACGGAGAGAGACCCAGTACTTC. It translates to CASSNLGVERRETQYF.

This clonotype was seen more than once but under ten times. The chain couples TRBV12-3 or TRBV12-4 to TRBJ2-2; 7 nucleotides agree with TRBD1. J gave up 7 bases and V 5 bases, and 10 bases lay outside the gene matches. The CDR3 length is 15 residues. The CDR3 protein is CASSPKDRPFGELFF. Here the CDR3 DNA reads TGTGCCAGCAGTCCGAAGGACAGGCCCTTCGGGGAGCTGTTTTTT.

This clonotype was detected only a few times. The chain is built from TRBV12-3 or TRBV12-4 and TRBJ1-2; D gene uncertain. CDR3 length: 13 amino acids. Trimming removed 3 bases at V and 7 bases at J, with 12 bases between. The CDR3 sequence: CASSFPGQPGYTF. The CDR3 region has the DNA TGTGCCAGCAGTTTCCCCGGCCAGCCTGGCTACACCTTC.

This chain uses TRBV11-2 with TRBJ2-3; TRBD2 agrees at 7 bases. J was trimmed by 2 bases and V by 3 bases; bases with no gene match: 5. Germline lookup yields CDR1 SGHAT and CDR2 FQNNGV. The CDR3 covers 15 residues. CDR3 DNA: TGTGCCAGCAGCTTTGCCGGGGGGACCACAGATACGCAGTATTTT. This codes for CASSFAGGTTDTQYF.

The V and J genes are TRBV24-1 and TRBJ2-3, with D perhaps matching TRBD2 (6 bases). Trimming took off 8 bases at V and 0 bases at J, with 8 bases between the two ends. This CDR3 has 13 residues. CDR1 and CDR2 (germline): KGHDR, SFDVKD. The CDR3, as DNA: TGTGCCACCACCGGGAGAAGCACAGATACGCAGTATTTT. Translated, it gives CATTGRSTDTQYF.

This clonotype was counted between two and nine times. The chain has TRBV12-3 or TRBV12-4 and TRBJ1-2, with 9 bases matching TRBD1. This CDR3 has 15 amino acids. Losses at the gene ends were 6 bases for V and 8 bases for J; bases not matched to a gene: 13. CDR3 amino acids: CASRPTGGDRAGYTF. CDR3 sequence (DNA): TGTGCCAGCAGGCCTACAGGGGGCGACCGGGCGGGCTACACCTTC.

The chain uses TRBV6-5 and TRBJ2-5; D is ambiguous. Germline CDR1 reads MNHEY; CDR2 reads SVGAGI. CDR3 length: 15 residues. The V gene lost 0 bases and the J gene lost 2 bases, with 10 bases spanning the gap. The CDR3 protein is CASSYSGMVQETQYF. The CDR3 nucleotides are TGTGCCAGCAGTTACTCTGGGATGGTACAAGAGACCCAGTACTTC.

Ten or more counts support this clonotype. CDR3: CASSVEGNTEAFF. The DNA of the CDR3 is TGTGCCAGCAGCGTAGAGGGAAACACTGAAGCTTTCTTT. The chain couples TRBV9 to TRBJ1-1, with D uncertain. V was pared by 0 bases and J by 2 bases, with 5 bases between. Looked up from germline, CDR1 is SGDLS and CDR2 is YYNGEE. This CDR3 comprises 13 residues.

In this sample, this clonotype turned up a few times. A much bigger clone sits one base away, suggesting this may be a read error. V and J are TRBV5-1 and TRBJ2-2; D unresolved. The CDR3 runs 14 residues. V was shortened by 4 bases and J by 0 bases, with 7 bases between the two germline ends. Looked up from germline, CDR1 is SGHRS and CDR2 is YFSETQ. The CDR3 reads CASSTDTNTGELFF. CDR3 in DNA: TGCGCCAGCAGCACTGACACGAACACCGGGGAGCTGTTTTTT. The full variable domain, rest sourced from reference TRBV5-1 and TRBJ2-2, is KAGVTQTPRYLIKTRGQQVTLSCSPISGHRSVSWYQQTPGQGLQFLFEYFSETQRNKGNFPGRFSGRQFSNSRSEMNVSTLELGDSALYLCASSTDTNTGELFFGEGSRLTVL.

The table lists this clonotype with many counts. The rearrangement links TRBV7-6 to TRBJ1-5, with D perhaps matching TRBD1 (5 bases). Trimming took off 5 bases at V and 3 bases at J, with 14 bases between the two ends. The CDR3 has 15 amino acids. Looked up from germline, CDR1 is SGHVS and CDR2 is FNYEAQ. This CDR3 is CASSQSTGLNQPQHF. CDR3 sequence (DNA): TGTGCCAGCAGCCAAAGCACAGGACTCAATCAGCCCCAGCATTTT.